These T cell receptor beta chains were read from a single sample in a study of cytomegalovirus exposure and HLA in healthy donors. Libraries were prepared by immunoSEQ multiplex PCR; TCRdb keeps only in-frame clonotypes and omits some of them. The table includes 160,000 or so clones, roughly 79% detected once. What was sequenced was PBMCs. Receptors were obtained from a man aged 30 to 45 in good health and CMV-seronegative. Both conserved end residues are part of each CDR3. The order of the fields is J gene, V gene, D gene, clone size, CDR3 protein, CDR3 DNA. A D gene is named only where the DNA matches it firmly. Size is stated for part of the rows, as once, few or many counts, or as a class when the clone is expanded.

J: TRBJ1-5; V: TRBV30; D: .; size: .; CDR3: CAWSVNGGSNQPQHF; DNA: TGTGCCTGGAGTGTAAACGGGGGGAGCAATCAGCCCCAGCATTTT
J: TRBJ1-6; V: TRBV18; D: TRBD1; size: .; CDR3: CASSPLQGANSPLHF; DNA: TGTGCCAGCTCACCACTACAGGGGGCGAATTCACCCCTCCACTTT
J: TRBJ1-2; V: TRBV6-1; D: .; size: .; CDR3: CASSEVGRGNYGYTF; DNA: TGTGCCAGCAGTGAAGTCGGTAGGGGTAACTATGGCTACACCTTC
J: TRBJ1-5; V: TRBV7-2; D: .; size: .; CDR3: CASSPPRSFNQPQHF; DNA: TGTGCCAGCAGCCCGCCCAGGTCATTCAATCAGCCCCAGCATTTT
J: TRBJ2-5; V: TRBV7-9; D: TRBD1; size: once; CDR3: CASSVGTVQETQYF; DNA: TGTGCCAGCAGCGTCGGGACAGTACAAGAGACCCAGTACTTC
J: TRBJ2-4; V: TRBV7-9; D: .; size: few; CDR3: CASSLGDSRLAKNIQYF; DNA: TGTGCCAGCAGCCTCGGGGACTCACGACTAGCCAAAAACATTCAGTACTTC
J: TRBJ1-1; V: TRBV30; D: .; size: .; CDR3: CAWPVQQTYIRTDTYMNTEAFF; DNA: TGTGCCTGGCCAGTACAACAGACCTACATAAGGACAGACACTTATATGAACACTGAAGCTTTCTTT
J: TRBJ2-7; V: TRBV9; D: TRBD1; size: .; CDR3: CASSVGGGTYEQYF; DNA: TGTGCCAGCAGCGTAGGAGGGGGCACCTACGAGCAGTACTTC
J: TRBJ2-7; V: TRBV15; D: .; size: few; CDR3: CATSRVELAPWEQYF; DNA: TGTGCCACCAGCAGAGTGGAGCTAGCTCCGTGGGAGCAGTACTTC
J: TRBJ1-1; V: TRBV9; D: .; size: .; CDR3: CASSVASGYPEAFF; DNA: TGTGCCAGCAGCGTAGCTTCGGGGTATCCTGAAGCTTTCTTT
J: TRBJ2-7; V: TRBV19; D: .; size: .; CDR3: CASGAAAGVSYEQYF; DNA: TGTGCCAGCGGAGCGGCGGCAGGGGTCTCCTACGAGCAGTACTTC
J: TRBJ2-1; V: TRBV9; D: TRBD2; size: .; CDR3: CASSSTTSGRREQFF; DNA: TGTGCCAGCAGCAGTACTACTAGCGGGAGACGTGAGCAGTTCTTC
J: TRBJ1-1; V: TRBV30; D: TRBD1; size: .; CDR3: CAWSRTGYTEAFF; DNA: TGTGCCTGGAGTCGGACAGGGTACACTGAAGCTTTCTTT
J: TRBJ1-1; V: TRBV30; D: .; size: few; CDR3: CAWKEALNTEAFF; DNA: TGTGCCTGGAAGGAGGCCTTGAACACTGAAGCTTTCTTT
J: TRBJ1-4; V: TRBV6-1; D: .; size: .; CDR3: CASNEQPTNEKLFF; DNA: TGTGCCAGCAACGAACAGCCAACTAATGAAAAACTGTTTTTT
J: TRBJ2-1; V: TRBV5-1; D: TRBD1; size: .; CDR3: CASGTGAYNEQFF; DNA: TGCGCCAGCGGCACAGGGGCATACAATGAGCAGTTCTTC
J: TRBJ1-5; V: TRBV30; D: .; size: .; CDR3: CACGQNNQPQHF; DNA: TGTGCCTGTGGGCAGAACAATCAGCCCCAGCATTTT
J: TRBJ2-3; V: TRBV10-3; D: .; size: few; CDR3: CAISESRQADTQYF; DNA: TGTGCCATCAGTGAGTCGAGACAGGCAGATACGCAGTATTTT
J: TRBJ2-7; V: TRBV7-2; D: TRBD2; size: .; CDR3: CASSFGTPGLAVYEQYF; DNA: TGTGCCAGCAGCTTCGGCACGCCAGGACTAGCGGTCTACGAGCAGTACTTC
J: TRBJ2-5; V: TRBV15; D: .; size: .; CDR3: CATSRDMGTQETQYF; DNA: TGTGCCACCAGCAGAGATATGGGGACTCAAGAGACCCAGTACTTC
J: TRBJ2-3; V: TRBV5-6; D: TRBD2; size: .; CDR3: CASSLPSGRTDTQYF; DNA: TGTGCCAGCAGCTTGCCTAGCGGGCGCACAGATACGCAGTATTTT
J: TRBJ2-5; V: TRBV19; D: .; size: .; CDR3: CASSTSRQETQYF; DNA: TGTGCCAGTAGTACGAGTCGTCAAGAGACCCAGTACTTC
J: TRBJ2-3; V: TRBV6-6; D: .; size: .; CDR3: CASTKSEGTDTQYF; DNA: TGTGCCAGCACCAAAAGCGAGGGCACAGATACGCAGTATTTT
J: TRBJ2-2; V: TRBV28; D: .; size: few; CDR3: CASSFAGAGTGELFF; DNA: TGTGCCAGCAGTTTCGCGGGGGCCGGCACCGGGGAGCTGTTTTTT
J: TRBJ2-3; V: TRBV27; D: TRBD1; size: few; CDR3: CASSKATGWGQGPPRQYF; DNA: TGTGCCAGCAGTAAAGCCACCGGTTGGGGACAGGGTCCCCCTAGGCAGTATTTT
J: TRBJ1-2; V: TRBV9; D: .; size: once; CDR3: CASSVEPGQDGYTF; DNA: TGTGCCAGCAGCGTAGAGCCAGGTCAGGATGGCTACACCTTC
J: TRBJ1-3; V: TRBV11-2; D: TRBD1; size: .; CDR3: CASSPRDRGWTIYF; DNA: TGTGCCAGCAGCCCCCGGGACAGGGGCTGGACCATATATTTT
J: TRBJ1-2; V: TRBV7-2; D: .; size: .; CDR3: CASALAAISAADYGYTF; DNA: TGTGCCAGCGCCCTCGCTGCTATATCCGCGGCGGACTATGGCTACACCTTC
J: TRBJ2-5; V: TRBV30; D: TRBD2; size: .; CDR3: CAWTPIGREAETQYF; DNA: TGTGCCTGGACCCCGATCGGGCGGGAGGCAGAGACCCAGTACTTC
J: TRBJ1-1; V: TRBV30; D: .; size: .; CDR3: CAWKSREDTEAFF; DNA: TGTGCCTGGAAAAGCAGGGAGGACACTGAAGCTTTCTTT
J: TRBJ1-3; V: TRBV4-3; D: TRBD1; size: .; CDR3: CASSQGPGGGNTIYF; DNA: TGCGCCAGCAGCCAAGGCCCAGGGGGCGGGAACACCATATATTTT
J: TRBJ2-5; V: TRBV5-1; D: TRBD2; size: .; CDR3: CASSLGLAGAIQETQYF; DNA: TGCGCCAGCAGCTTGGGGCTAGCGGGGGCGATTCAAGAGACCCAGTACTTC
J: TRBJ2-4; V: TRBV4-3; D: TRBD2; size: .; CDR3: CASSQGPAGDLAKNIQYF; DNA: TGCGCCAGCAGCCAAGGCCCAGCGGGGGATCTAGCCAAAAACATTCAGTACTTC
J: TRBJ1-2; V: TRBV29-1; D: TRBD1; size: .; CDR3: CSVGAQGSGYTF; DNA: TGCAGCGTTGGAGCACAGGGGAGTGGCTACACCTTC
J: TRBJ1-4; V: TRBV6-6; D: .; size: few; CDR3: CASSYQGSVEKLFF; DNA: TGTGCCAGCAGTTACCAGGGGTCGGTTGAAAAACTGTTTTTT
J: TRBJ2-7; V: TRBV2; D: TRBD2; size: .; CDR3: CASSGRGGKYEQYF; DNA: TGTGCCAGCAGCGGGCGGGGGGGCAAATACGAGCAGTACTTC
J: TRBJ2-7; V: TRBV9; D: TRBD1; size: .; CDR3: CASSSGQGASYEQYF; DNA: TGTGCCAGCAGCTCGGGACAGGGGGCGAGCTACGAGCAGTACTTC
J: TRBJ2-6; V: TRBV30; D: .; size: .; CDR3: CAWSVEGSGANVLTF; DNA: TGTGCCTGGAGTGTAGAGGGATCCGGGGCCAACGTCCTGACTTTC
J: TRBJ1-5; V: TRBV7-6; D: .; size: .; CDR3: CASSLADQGLQHF; DNA: TGTGCCAGCAGCTTAGCTGATCAGGGGCTCCAGCATTTT